This T cell receptor (beta chain) was recovered during a study of shared T cell receptors in the human thymus. The CDR3 runs 14 residues. The trim removed 3 bases at V and 8 bases at J, leaving 9 bases unmatched. CDR1 is MNHNS, CDR2 SASEGT, per germline. Clones were sequenced by immunoSEQ multiplex PCR, and TCRdb holds only the in-frame ones, with some missing. The sample lists hundreds of thousands of clones, more than 75% occurring once. This sample was also put to use in a study of human thymus T cells. Turning to that study: Thymus specimens were resections from corrective heart surgery. Thymic and blood repertoires seemed to show skewed V and J gene use.

Input material: thymocytes. The sequence derives from a boy under two years old with a congenital heart defect. This chain connects TRBV6-1 to TRBJ1-1, with TRBD1 matching over 7 bases. CDR3 in amino acids: CASSDLTGELEAFF. The CDR3 DNA reads as TGTGCCAGCAGTGACCTTACAGGGGAATTGGAAGCTTTCTTT.